The 2 T cell receptor beta chains below all came from one sample that was sequenced in a study of radiation and T cells in renal cell carcinoma. Data came from immunoSEQ multiplex PCR; TCRdb stores just in-frame clones and leaves some out. Among about 130,000 clones listed, approximately 85% were seen once. Time point: blood 2 weeks post-SBRT. Treatment in this sample: 15 Gy SBRT to primary tumor, nephrectomy 4 weeks later. This sample comprised blood, obtained from a patient whose treatment included radiotherapy and nephrectomy. The receptors here all came from a man aged 50-60 years with renal cell carcinoma.

The rearrangement links TRBV5-1 to TRBJ2-3, with D perhaps TRBD1 (5 bases). V was trimmed by 4 bases and J by 0 bases, leaving 9 bases between them. CDR1 is SGHRS, CDR2 YFSETQ, per germline. This CDR3 comprises 14 residues. DNA of the CDR3: TGCGCCAGCAGCCCCCGACAGAGCACAGATACGCAGTATTTT. Amino acid sequence: CASSPRQSTDTQYF.

This clone was picked up one time. This sequence joins TRBV9 and TRBJ2-5; the match to TRBD2 covers 11 bases. In germline, CDR1 is SGDLS, CDR2 YYNGEE. This CDR3 is built from 17 residues. Germline trimming cut 0 bases from V and 5 bases from J; bases unmatched to any gene: 9. This CDR3 reads CASSVGWASGGPETQYF. The CDR3 DNA follows: TGTGCCAGCAGCGTAGGTTGGGCTAGCGGGGGGCCGGAGACCCAGTACTTC.